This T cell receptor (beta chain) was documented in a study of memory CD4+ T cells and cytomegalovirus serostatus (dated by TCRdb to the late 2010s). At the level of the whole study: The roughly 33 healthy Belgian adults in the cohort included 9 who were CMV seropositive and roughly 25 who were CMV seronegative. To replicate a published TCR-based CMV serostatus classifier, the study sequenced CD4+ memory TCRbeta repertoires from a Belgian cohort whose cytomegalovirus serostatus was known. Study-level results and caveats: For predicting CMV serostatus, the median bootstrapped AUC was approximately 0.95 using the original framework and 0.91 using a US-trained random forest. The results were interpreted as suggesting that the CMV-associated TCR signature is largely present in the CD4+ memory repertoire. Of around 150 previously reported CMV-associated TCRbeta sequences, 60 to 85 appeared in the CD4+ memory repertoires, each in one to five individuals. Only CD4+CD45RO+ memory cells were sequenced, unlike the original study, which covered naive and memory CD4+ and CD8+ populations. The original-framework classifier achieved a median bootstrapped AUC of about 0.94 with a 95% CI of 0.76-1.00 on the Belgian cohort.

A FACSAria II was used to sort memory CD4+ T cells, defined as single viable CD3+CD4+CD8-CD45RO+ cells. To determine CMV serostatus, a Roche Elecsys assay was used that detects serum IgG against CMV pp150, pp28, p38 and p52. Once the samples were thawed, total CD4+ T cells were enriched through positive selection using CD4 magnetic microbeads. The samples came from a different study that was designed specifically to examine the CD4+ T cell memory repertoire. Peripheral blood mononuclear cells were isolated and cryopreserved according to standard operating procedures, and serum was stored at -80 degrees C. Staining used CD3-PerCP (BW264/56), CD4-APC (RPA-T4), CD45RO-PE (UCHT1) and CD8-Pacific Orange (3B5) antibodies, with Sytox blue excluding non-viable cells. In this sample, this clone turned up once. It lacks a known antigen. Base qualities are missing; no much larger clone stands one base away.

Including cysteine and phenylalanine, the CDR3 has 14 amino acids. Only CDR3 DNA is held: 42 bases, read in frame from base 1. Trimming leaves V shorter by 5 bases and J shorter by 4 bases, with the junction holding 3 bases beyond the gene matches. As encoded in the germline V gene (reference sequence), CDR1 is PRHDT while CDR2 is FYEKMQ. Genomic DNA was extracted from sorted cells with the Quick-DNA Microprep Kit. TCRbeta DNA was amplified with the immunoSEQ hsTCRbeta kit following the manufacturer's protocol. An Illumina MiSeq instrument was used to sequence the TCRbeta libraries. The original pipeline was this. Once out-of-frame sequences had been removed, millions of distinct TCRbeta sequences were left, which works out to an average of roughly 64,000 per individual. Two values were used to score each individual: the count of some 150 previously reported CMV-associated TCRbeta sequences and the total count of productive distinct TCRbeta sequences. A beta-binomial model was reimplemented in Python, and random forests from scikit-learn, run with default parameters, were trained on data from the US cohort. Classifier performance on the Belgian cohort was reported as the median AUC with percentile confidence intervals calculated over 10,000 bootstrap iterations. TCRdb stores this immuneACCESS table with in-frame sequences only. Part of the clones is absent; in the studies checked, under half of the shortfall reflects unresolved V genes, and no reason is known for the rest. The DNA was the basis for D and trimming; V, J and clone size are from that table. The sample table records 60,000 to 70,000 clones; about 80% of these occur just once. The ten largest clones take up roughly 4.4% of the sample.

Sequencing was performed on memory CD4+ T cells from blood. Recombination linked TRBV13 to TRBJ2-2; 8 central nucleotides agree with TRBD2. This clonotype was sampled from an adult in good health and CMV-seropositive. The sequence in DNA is TGTGCCAGCAGCCCCGGACTAGCCACCGGGGAGCTGTTTTTT. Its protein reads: CASSPGLATGELFF.